This TCR beta chain was documented in a study of blood T cell repertoires in COVID-19. At the level of the study: Donors in the United States, Italy and Spain gave samples during acute or convalescent COVID-19. T cells, B-cell-depleted T cells, or PBMCs supplied cDNA or gDNA.

Original processing methods: Counts of nucleated cells, estimated from reference gene primer amplification, were obtained. Data came from immunoSEQ multiplex PCR; TCRdb stores just in-frame clones and leaves some out. V and J calls and clone size follow that table, whereas D and trimming were derived from the DNA. The sample has fewer than 15,000 clones, about 88% seen once. The CDR3 has 13 amino acids. Germline CDR1 SGHRS, CDR2 YFSETQ. With 7 bases removed from V and 7 bases from J, the gap between germline ends came to 15 bases. The V and J genes are TRBV5-1 and TRBJ2-1; possible D gene TRBD2, 5 bases. The receptor comes from a human donor in a cohort sampled during active COVID-19. Sequenced input: peripheral blood. The CDR3 region has the DNA TGCGCCAGCGGACTTGGATCTGGGAATGAGCAGTTCTTC. This encodes CASGLGSGNEQFF.